The 7 T cell receptor beta chains in this list originate from one sample, sequenced in a study of OX40 agonist ivuxolimab in advanced cancers. This table comes from immunoSEQ multiplex PCR, and its TCRdb copy is limited to in-frame clones, with some not included. The repertoire includes some 46,000 clones, roughly three quarters of them detected once, and under 5% sits in the top ten. This specimen was CD4+ or CD8+ T cells sorted from blood, taken in a trial of the OX40 agonist ivuxolimab. All receptors derive from an adult with an advanced solid tumor such as melanoma, head and neck, liver or kidney cancer.

The chain is built from TRBV5-1 and TRBJ2-3; TRBD2 matches 9 bases. CDR3 length: 16 residues. V trimming: 2 bases; J trimming: 4 bases; junction bases outside the gene matches: 8. Germline V lookup: CDR1 SGHRS, CDR2 YFSETQ. CDR3 bases: TGCGCCAGCAGCTTCCGGACTAGCGAGCCCCCAGATACGCAGTATTTT. Its translation: CASSFRTSEPPDTQYF.

The chain is built from TRBV7-6 and TRBJ1-5; D not resolved. This CDR3 has 13 amino acids. Germline V gives CDR1 SGHVS, CDR2 FNYEAQ. Trimming left V 1 base short and J 0 bases short, with 1 base between. The CDR3 spells CASSLVSNQPQHF. CDR3 nucleotide sequence: TGTGCCAGCAGCTTAGTTAGCAATCAGCCCCAGCATTTT.

This clone was seen a handful of times. The chain combines TRBV19 with TRBJ2-1, with D possibly called TRBD1 or TRBD2 (5 bases each). The germline CDR1 and CDR2 sequences are LNHDA and SQIVND (reference sequence). There are 15 residues in the CDR3. The V end was cut by 6 bases, the J end by 6 bases, with 18 bases between. CDR3 nucleotide sequence: TGTGCCAGTAGAGGGACCTGGGTCAGTGGCAATGAGCAGTTCTTC. As protein: CASRGTWVSGNEQFF.

This clone was observed a single time. CDR3 in amino acids: CASSTQMNTEAFF. The CDR3 nucleotides read TGTGCCAGCAGCACACAAATGAACACTGAAGCTTTCTTT. The rearrangement joins TRBV11-2 to TRBJ1-1; unclear D gene. There are 13 residues in the CDR3. Between the trimmed V and J ends, which lost 5 bases and 0 bases, there was a span of 7 bases. CDR1 SGHAT and CDR2 FQNNGV come from the germline V gene.

The V gene is TRBV18, the J gene TRBJ2-7, with D perhaps matching TRBD1 (5 bases). CDR1 is KGHSH and CDR2 is LQKENI in the germline V gene. The CDR3 covers 13 residues. V was pared by 6 bases and J by 3 bases, with 12 bases between. CDR3 nucleotide sequence: TGTGCCAGCTCCCCGTTCGACAGCTACGAGCAGTACTTC. It translates to CASSPFDSYEQYF.

The V call is TRBV29-1, the J call TRBJ2-3; TRBD2 matches at 9 bases. Germline assignment: CDR1 SQVTM and CDR2 ANQGSEA. The CDR3 extends over 14 amino acids. V shed 4 bases and J 4 bases; nucleotides not matched to a gene: 6. CDR3 loop: CSVAGGGAADTQYF. In DNA, the CDR3 is TGCAGCGTTGCTGGCGGGGGGGCCGCAGATACGCAGTATTTT.

The chain uses TRBV2 and TRBJ1-6; 8 nucleotides align to TRBD1. Per germline, CDR1 SNHLY and CDR2 FYNNEI. The CDR3 length is 14 residues. J gave up 7 bases and V 2 bases, and 1 base lay outside the gene matches. CDR3 in DNA: TGTGCCAGCAGTGAACAGGGGGCCAATTCACCCCTCCACTTT. Protein sequence: CASSEQGANSPLHF.